This T cell receptor beta chain is from a study of CD8 T cells in ankylosing spondylitis (TCRdb year 2017). Describing the broader study: T cell receptor beta repertoires were profiled in healthy donors and ankylosing spondylitis patients so that disease-linked TCR variants could be found. Peripheral blood samples were taken, and synovial fluid was additionally collected from ankylosing spondylitis patients. The whole study cohort included 108 healthy donors and 25 ankylosing spondylitis patients. Here is what the overall study found, with its caveats: The disease-linked clones were reported as significantly enriched in matched synovial fluid samples from ankylosing spondylitis patients. In peripheral blood, the disease-linked clones were found at relatively low frequencies and had a CD8+ phenotype. Some motif variants were previously reported in synovial fluid and blood of reactive arthritis patients, suggesting common disease-initiation mechanisms. A TCR beta motif of about eight highly homologous amino acid variants appeared characteristic of blood from ankylosing spondylitis patients.

Sequencing was performed on an Illumina HiSeq 2500. TCR beta libraries were prepared by quantitative 5'-RACE with molecular barcodes. Under the source paper's analysis protocol: A new computational method based on a probabilistic model of VDJ rearrangement was used to identify disease-linked TCR variants. The public reads were run again by TCRdb, first through fastp at Q25 and then through MiXCR, and only productive beta chains were kept. Each record represents a unique CDR3 protein, reported with the most common genes and DNA among its rows. TCRdb, not the authors, supplied the V and J calls. The sample yields 250,000 or so distinct CDR3 sequences; over 8.5% were counted once. The top ten clones comprise under 7% of the sample. A word on this clonotype: The target of this receptor is not known. The sample holds no much larger clone one base away, and base qualities are not on file.

The CDR3 sequence holds 14 residues, the cysteine and phenylalanine included. The DNA shown is the 42-base CDR3, in frame from base 1. V is shortened by 3 bases, J by 3 bases, and the region joining them spans 8 bases. Per the germline V gene (reference sequence), LGHDT is the CDR1 and YNNKEL is the CDR2. The sequencing sample was made of blood, either unsorted or a sorted T cell fraction (not recorded which). The receptor chain draws on TRBV3-1 and TRBJ2-2; tentative D gene TRBD2, with 6 bases matching. The sequence was obtained from a male donor with ankylosing spondylitis or in good health (not recorded which). The sequenced DNA is TGTGCCAGCAGCCACTCGGGGGACACCGGGGAGCTGTTTTTT. It encodes CASSHSGDTGELFF.